The TCR beta chain under discussion was sequenced for a study of shared clonotypes between healthy human individuals. The repertoire was sequenced with immunoSEQ multiplex PCR; TCRdb's copy has only in-frame clones and lacks some. The table has 2 million to 2.5 million clones, 90% to 97% seen once. In germline, CDR1 is SEHNR, CDR2 FQNEAQ (reference sequence). The CDR3 has 15 residues. V dropped 11 bases and J dropped 3; count of bases not matched to a gene: 13. Sequencing was performed on naive CD4+ T cells sorted from blood. Subset defined: CD45RA+ positively selected. This clonotype was obtained from a man between 18 and 29 years old in good health. The chain employs TRBV7-9 and TRBJ2-1; 7 bases agree with TRBD1. DNA of the CDR3: TGTGCCTCAATAAAGGGGACAGAGTACTACAATGAGCAGTTCTTC. This gives the protein CASIKGTEYYNEQFF.